This T cell receptor (beta chain) stems from a study of molecular identifiers for immune sequencing clone quantification. V was trimmed by 3 bases and J by 6 bases, leaving 26 bases between them. CDR3 length equals 18 residues. Germline CDR1 is MNHEY and CDR2 is SVGAGI. TCRdb analysed the PCR reads with MiXCR anew, one entry per CDR3 protein. The sample holds about half a million distinct CDR3 sequences, over 20% seen once. The chain has TRBV6-5 and TRBJ1-2; TRBD1 is a possible D gene (6 bases). The sequence was obtained from a human donor in good health. Some libraries in this study had Jurkat cell RNA spiked in. Sequences were obtained from naive CD8+ T cells from blood, with Jurkat cell RNA spiked in. The sample's subset: FACS-sorted CD8+CD4-CCR7+CD45RA+ naive T cells. The CDR3 region is CASSYFPPRDTLFNGYTF. CDR3 bases: TGTGCCAGCAGTTATTTTCCCCCCCGGGACACCCTTTTCAATGGCTACACCTTC.